This record covers a single T cell receptor (beta chain). PCR was performed a second time for roughly 7 to 12 cycles using a sample-barcoded 5' primer and a J-beta primer mix. One entry per CDR3 protein, called by TCRdb with MiXCR from the 5' RACE reads. The sample has 650,000 to 900,000 distinct CDR3 sequences, roughly 60% seen once. The source of the sample is a study of blood T cells in healthy people across ages. Germline assignment: CDR1 LNHNV and CDR2 YYDKDF (reference sequence). Trimming took off 5 bases at V and 3 bases at J, with 16 bases between the two ends. The length of the CDR3 is 16 residues. The extraction recovered at least 6 micrograms of total RNA per sample.

The sequence was collected from a young man in good health. The chain links TRBV15 to TRBJ2-2, with a tentative D call TRBD1 (6 bases). Source material: blood. The CDR3 DNA follows: TGTGCCACCAGCTTTATTGGTGCAGGGGACACCGGGGAGCTGTTTTTT. This gives the protein CATSFIGAGDTGELFF.